The following is a T cell receptor beta chain sequence with its context. No antigen is known for it. The record has no base qualities; no much larger clone is one base away. This record comes from a study of T cell responses to AZD1222 COVID-19 vaccine (dated by TCRdb to the early 2020s). As for the study more broadly: AZD1222 recipients given second doses at about 4 weeks or at about 12 weeks were pooled, since spike-specific TCR depth and breadth were not found to differ between the two schedules. Enrollment into the trials was organized by age into subgroups of 18-55, 56-69 and 70-plus years, and those subgroups contained about 160, 30 and 59 TCR-sequenced participants, respectively. TCR sequencing was performed for more than 230 trial participants, of whom about 200 were given two doses of AZD1222 and around 26 were given two doses of MenACWY control vaccine. Findings and caveats that apply to the study as a whole: Participants were mostly white British and included more females than males, and it was suggested by the authors that clonal diversity may have been underestimated. Epitopes outside the regions mutated in the B.1.351 and B.1.1.7 variants were reportedly recognized by nearly half of the unique spike-specific TCRs. Because no day 14 peak-response samples were available, repertoires were characterized only after the peak T cell response. The 56-69-year group was small, and its depth increase did not reach significance, likely because of low power. Conclusions about previously exposed vaccinees were limited because only a handful of AZD1222 recipients were SARS-CoV-2 seropositive at baseline. Spike-specific TCR breadth and depth rose significantly after two AZD1222 doses compared with day 0 and with MenACWY recipients. Vaccine-associated CD4 TCRs spanned the whole spike protein, with dominant responses in regions 160-218 and 743-854.

Trimming accounts for 4 bases at V and 7 bases at J, while the number of junction bases matched to no gene is 12. The CDR3 has 16 amino acids, counting the end cysteine and phenylalanine. The only DNA kept is the CDR3, 48 bases in frame from the first base. CDR1 SGHVS and CDR2 FNYEAQ were looked up in the germline V gene. The CDR3 regions of human TCRbeta chains were analyzed by immunosequencing. On the study's bioinformatics: Repertoire TCRs were checked for matches against a reference library of SARS-CoV-2-specific TCRs that had been generated using the MIRA antigen-specificity platform. Breadth meant the fraction of unique TCRs that were SARS-CoV-2-associated, whereas depth meant the fraction of total T cells that were SARS-CoV-2-associated. Using the MIRA data, every spike-specific TCR was mapped to the spike region that the TCR reacted to and assigned to either a CD4 or a CD8 class. Log10-transformed breadth and depth values were compared by one-way ANOVA with Sidak's multiple comparisons tests. The immuneACCESS repertoire file appears here via TCRdb, limited to in-frame rearrangements. These files lack a portion of the clones; in checked studies, under half of the deficit traces to unresolved V genes, and the cause of the others is not known. D and trimming come from the DNA, and the V and J calls and clone size come from that table. This sample is represented by over 150,000 clones; approximately 90% of them were singletons. The ten biggest clones cover approximately 2.5% of the sample.

The time point label, read with the paper, signifies: baseline before first vaccination. Vaccinee samples were obtained from the UK trials COV001 and COV002, which included a single-blind randomized controlled phase 2/3 trial of AZD1222 (ChAdOx1 nCoV-19) in healthy adults. Trial participant PBMC samples were collected at day 0 and day 28 after the second dose for TCRbeta chain sequencing. The sequence was collected from an adult in good health. Sequencing was performed on peripheral blood, taken on day 0 of AZD1222 vaccination. Rearrangement joined TRBV7-6 to TRBJ2-5, and TRBD2 matches 10 of the central bases. The CDR3 protein is CASSSPSGRESGTQYF. In nucleotides, the sequence is TGTGCCAGCAGCTCGCCCAGCGGGAGGGAATCGGGGACCCAGTACTTC.